The 25 T cell receptor beta chains given below trace back to one sample, sequenced in a study of blood T cell repertoires in COVID-19. Produced via immunoSEQ multiplex PCR; TCRdb's table is partial and in-frame only. The sample shows 150,000 to 200,000 clones, about four fifths of them seen only once. The specimen sequenced was peripheral blood. The source of these receptors is a man between 60 and 70 years old with active or convalescent COVID-19.

The chain has TRBV6-1 and TRBJ2-7, with 7 nucleotides matching TRBD2. Germline-derived CDR1 and CDR2 are MNHNS and SASEGT. This CDR3 contains 14 residues. The V and J ends lost 5 bases and 4 bases, in that order; junction bases with no gene match: 8. The CDR3 is CASSSAGTTYEQYF. CDR3 sequence (DNA): TGTGCCAGCAGTTCCGCCGGGACTACGTACGAGCAGTACTTC.

The J gene is TRBJ1-1, the V gene TRBV18; D is unresolved. V gave up 3 bases and J gave up 4 bases, with 12 bases separating them. Germline CDR1 is KGHSH and CDR2 is LQKENI. This CDR3 is 14 amino acids long. The CDR3 sequence is CASSPREASTEAFF. The CDR3 nucleotides read TGTGCCAGCTCACCGCGGGAGGCAAGCACTGAAGCTTTCTTT.

The V call is TRBV7-9, the J call TRBJ2-5; tentative D call: TRBD1 (7 bases). CDR1 is SEHNR, CDR2 FQNEAQ, per germline (reference sequence). V gave up 2 bases and J gave up 3 bases, with 19 bases separating them. The CDR3 has 17 residues. The DNA of the CDR3 is TGTGCCAGCAGCTTAAACCGGATCGGAGGGGGCGAAGAGACCCAGTACTTC. Amino acids: CASSLNRIGGGEETQYF.

The chain recombines TRBV4-1 with TRBJ2-5; 11 bases fit TRBD1. The CDR3 length is 17 residues. Per the germline V gene, CDR1 is MGHRA and CDR2 is YSYEKL. J gave up 1 base and V 0 bases, and 4 bases lay outside the gene matches. The CDR3 loop is CASSQDRDRGVQETQYF. In DNA form, the CDR3 reads TGCGCCAGCAGCCAAGATCGGGACAGGGGGGTCCAAGAGACCCAGTACTTC.

The chain combines TRBV5-6 with TRBJ2-3; D not certain. The CDR3 length is 15 residues. The germline gives CDR1 SGHDT, CDR2 YYEEEE. The V end was cut by 4 bases, the J end by 0 bases, with 12 bases between. The CDR3 region is CASSPRRFSTDTQYF. CDR3 coding DNA: TGTGCCAGCAGCCCCCGGCGGTTTAGCACAGATACGCAGTATTTT. Using reference TRBV5-6 and TRBJ2-3 for the parts outside the CDR3, the full variable domain is DAGVTQSPTHLIKTRGQQVTLRCSPKSGHDTVSWYQQALGQGPQFIFQYYEEEERQRGNFPDRFSGHQFPNYSSELNVNALLLGDSALYLCASSPRRFSTDTQYFGPGTRLTVL.

The chain uses TRBV6-1 and TRBJ2-5, with TRBD1 matching over 7 bases. CDR3 length: 14 residues. Germline assignment: CDR1 MNHNS and CDR2 SASEGT. The V and J ends lost 3 bases and 1 base, in that order; junction bases with no gene match: 2. The CDR3 bases are TGTGCCAGCAGTGACGACAGGGTCCAAGAGACCCAGTACTTC. Amino acid sequence: CASSDDRVQETQYF.

This chain uses TRBV3-1 (or the pseudogene TRBV3-2) with TRBJ2-7; 9 bases match TRBD1. Germline assignment: CDR1 LGHDT and CDR2 YNNKEL (reference sequence). Germline trimming cut 4 bases from V and 5 bases from J; bases unmatched to any gene: 12. The CDR3 spans 16 residues. For the CDR3, the DNA is TGTGCCAGCAGCCTGTGGGCGGGACAGGGTTTCCACGAGCAGTACTTC. The encoded protein is CASSLWAGQGFHEQYF.

The chain uses TRBV3-1 (or the pseudogene TRBV3-2) and TRBJ1-2; D possibly corresponds to TRBD1 (6 bases). Per the germline V gene, CDR1 is LGHDT and CDR2 is YNNKEL (reference sequence). The CDR3 is 14 residues long. V was trimmed by 4 bases and J by 7 bases, leaving 16 bases between them. The CDR3 region is CASSREGGLSGYTF. In nucleotides, the CDR3 is TGTGCCAGCAGCCGAGAGGGGGGGCTTTCTGGCTACACCTTC.

DNA for the CDR3: TGTGCCAGCAGCCAAGCATGGACAGGACTTGCTTTCTTT. Amino acids: CASSQAWTGLAFF. The rearrangement uses TRBV5-4 and TRBJ1-1; 7 positions agree with TRBD1. The length of the CDR3 is 13 residues. Germline assignment: CDR1 SGHNT and CDR2 YYREEE (reference sequence). J lost 11 bases, V lost 4 bases, and 11 bases had no gene match.

The chain combines TRBV28 with TRBJ2-3; 9 bases match TRBD2. The germline gives CDR1 MDHEN, CDR2 SYDVKM. The CDR3 spans 12 residues. V trimming: 11 bases; J trimming: 3 bases; junction bases outside the gene matches: 3. The CDR3 spells CAGSGRTDTQYF. The CDR3 DNA sequence: TGTGCCGGTAGCGGGAGAACAGATACGCAGTATTTT.

The gene calls are TRBV5-1 and TRBJ2-3; D possibly corresponds to TRBD2 (6 bases). The CDR3 is made up of 15 amino acids. V was cut by 0 bases and J by 2 bases, with 10 bases left in between. The germline V gene has CDR1 SGHRS and CDR2 YFSETQ. The CDR3 sequence is CASSLGLDDTDTQYF. The CDR3 bases are TGCGCCAGCAGCTTGGGACTAGATGACACAGATACGCAGTATTTT.

This rearrangement joins TRBV3-1 (or the pseudogene TRBV3-2) to TRBJ1-1; D not certain. The CDR3 is 14 amino acids. From germline, CDR1 is LGHDT and CDR2 YNNKEL (reference sequence). Trimming stripped 1 base from V and 4 bases from J, with 10 bases between. The CDR3 DNA reads TGTGCCAGCAGCCAAGTTGGTGGAGTCACTGAAGCTTTCTTT. Translated, it gives CASSQVGGVTEAFF.

V is TRBV25-1 and J is TRBJ1-1; 9 bases map to TRBD1. CDR3 length: 15 amino acids. Germline CDR1 and CDR2: MGHDK and SYGVNS. V gave up 7 bases and J gave up 0 bases; unmatched junction bases: 6. The CDR3: CASIGQGHMNTEAFF. The CDR3 DNA sequence: TGTGCCAGCATCGGACAGGGGCACATGAACACTGAAGCTTTCTTT. Looking up the rest from reference TRBV25-1 and TRBJ1-1 gives the full variable domain: EADIYQTPRYLVIGTGKKITLECSQTMGHDKMYWYQQDPGMELHLIHYSYGVNSTEKGDLSSESTVSRIRTEHFPLTLESARPSHTSQYLCASIGQGHMNTEAFFGQGTRLTVV.

V is TRBV5-4 and J is TRBJ1-3; D is unclear. This CDR3 is built from 15 residues. Germline CDR1 reads SGHNT; CDR2 reads YYREEE (reference sequence). V shed 0 bases and J shed 4 bases, with 11 bases lying between them. The CDR3 DNA sequence: TGTGCCAGCAGCTTGGGAGGGAACTCCGGAAACACCATATATTTT. Translation: CASSLGGNSGNTIYF.

This clone has just one count. V usage is TRBV5-1 and J usage is TRBJ2-1, with 14 bases aligning to TRBD2. Germline-derived CDR1 and CDR2 are SGHRS and YFSETQ. V lost 4 bases to trimming and J lost 0 bases; unmatched junction nucleotides: 18. CDR3 length: 22 amino acids. CDR3 sequence reads: CASSQFTPGLAGAGGSYNEQFF. CDR3 coding DNA: TGCGCCAGCAGCCAATTCACACCGGGACTAGCGGGAGCCGGGGGCTCCTACAATGAGCAGTTCTTC.

The chain uses TRBV5-3 and TRBJ2-2, with D uncertain. TRBV5-3 is designated an ORF whose function remains uncertain. This CDR3 comprises 16 residues. V lost 1 base and J 4 bases, leaving 14 bases between the germline ends. This CDR3 reads CARSLWRPPPTGELFF. The CDR3 coding sequence is TGTGCCAGAAGCTTGTGGCGGCCCCCCCCCACCGGGGAGCTGTTTTTT.

The chain employs TRBV2 and TRBJ1-5, with unresolved D. CDR1 is SNHLY and CDR2 is FYNNEI in the germline V gene. This CDR3 is 13 amino acids long. Trimming removed 5 bases from V and 4 bases from J, with 9 bases in between. For the CDR3, the DNA is TGTGCCAGCAGTCCCCTCGGGAATCAGCCCCAGCATTTT. It specifies CASSPLGNQPQHF.

V is TRBV2 and J is TRBJ2-7, with 13 bases matching TRBD2. Looked up from germline, CDR1 is SNHLY and CDR2 is FYNNEI. With V trimmed by 5 bases and J by 2 bases, 6 bases remained unmatched. This CDR3 has 16 amino acids. CDR3 loop: CASSFGTSGATYEQYF. CDR3 nucleotides: TGTGCCAGCAGTTTTGGGACTAGCGGGGCGACCTACGAGCAGTACTTC.

In its sample, this clone was seen once. This rearrangement joins TRBV27 to TRBJ2-2; perhaps TRBD2 as D (5 bases). The V gene's germline CDR1 is MNHEY and CDR2 SMNVEV (reference sequence). V lost 2 bases and J 0 bases, leaving 7 bases between the germline ends. The CDR3 spans 15 residues. The CDR3 here is CASSLEGPNTGELFF. In nucleotides, the CDR3 is TGTGCCAGCAGTTTAGAGGGCCCGAACACCGGGGAGCTGTTTTTT.

The chain is built from TRBV28 and TRBJ2-7, with D tentatively TRBD2 (6 bases). V lost 5 bases and J lost 6, with 11 bases in between. Germline V CDR1 and CDR2: MDHEN, SYDVKM. The CDR3 totals 12 residues. CDR3 bases: TGTGCCAGCAGTGGAGGGGCTGGCGAGCAGTACTTC. Translation: CASSGGAGEQYF.

The CDR3 DNA sequence: TGTGCCAGCAGCCAAGGGACACCGAACACTGAAGCTTTCTTT. Its protein product is CASSQGTPNTEAFF. V and J are TRBV9 and TRBJ1-1, with D possibly being TRBD1 (6 bases). The V and J ends lost 4 bases and 1 base respectively, with 11 bases between them. The CDR3 loop spans 14 amino acids. Germline CDR1 is SGDLS and CDR2 is YYNGEE.

This clone was picked up one time. The chain links TRBV5-1 to TRBJ1-2; TRBD1 aligns across 7 bases. Germline CDR1 SGHRS, CDR2 YFSETQ. V dropped 0 bases and J dropped 4; count of bases not matched to a gene: 0. This CDR3 contains 13 residues. In DNA, the CDR3 is TGCGCCAGCAGCTTGGACAGGGGCTATGGCTACACCTTC. Amino acids: CASSLDRGYGYTF.

This chain connects TRBV28 to TRBJ2-7, with a tentative D call TRBD1 (5 bases). Trimming cost V 7 bases and J 2 bases, with 9 bases left between them. Germline V gene sequence: CDR1 MDHEN, CDR2 SYDVKM. The length of the CDR3 is 12 residues. CDR3 bases: TGTGCCAGCAACCAGGGCACCTACGAGCAGTACTTC. Translation gives CASNQGTYEQYF.

The CDR3 here is CASSVTPGQGSTEAFF. The CDR3 DNA is TGTGCCAGCAGCGTAACCCCGGGACAGGGGAGTACTGAAGCTTTCTTT. The chain employs TRBV9 and TRBJ1-1; 10 bases match TRBD1. This CDR3 has 16 residues. CDR1 and CDR2 from the germline V gene are SGDLS and YYNGEE. Trimming took 1 base from V and 5 from J; bases not matched to a gene: 8.

This clone was observed a few times. The CDR3 is CASNPQGTGGSYGYTF. The CDR3 DNA is TGTGCCAGCAACCCTCAAGGGACAGGGGGCAGCTATGGCTACACCTTC. V usage is TRBV11-2 and J usage is TRBJ1-2; 12 bases are a match to TRBD1. With 7 bases clipped from V and 4 bases from J, the junction kept 10 bases outside the gene matches. Germline values: CDR1 SGHAT, CDR2 FQNNGV. This CDR3 spans 16 amino acids.